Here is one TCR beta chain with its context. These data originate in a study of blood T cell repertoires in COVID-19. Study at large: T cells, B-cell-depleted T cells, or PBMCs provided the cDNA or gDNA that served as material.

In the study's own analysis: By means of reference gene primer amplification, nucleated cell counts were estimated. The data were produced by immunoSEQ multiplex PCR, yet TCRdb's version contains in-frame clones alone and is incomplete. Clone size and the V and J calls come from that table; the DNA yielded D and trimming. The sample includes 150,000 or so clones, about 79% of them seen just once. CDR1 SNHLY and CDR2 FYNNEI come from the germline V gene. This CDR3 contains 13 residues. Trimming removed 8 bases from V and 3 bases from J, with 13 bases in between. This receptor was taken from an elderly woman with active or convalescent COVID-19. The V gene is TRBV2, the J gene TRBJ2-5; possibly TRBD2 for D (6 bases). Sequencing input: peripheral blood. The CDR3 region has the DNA TGTGCCAGCTTAGCGGTAGAGGAAGAGACCCAGTACTTC. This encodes CASLAVEEETQYF.